This T cell receptor (beta chain) was identified during a study of early T cells in non-severe SARS-CoV-2 infection. This clonotype was observed a few times. CDR1 is SGHAT and CDR2 is FQNNGV in the germline V gene. V was shortened by 5 bases and J by 4 bases, with 14 bases between the two germline ends. The CDR3 extends over 15 amino acids. As part of library construction, unique molecular identifiers were attached to individual cDNA molecules. TCRdb reanalysed the 5' RACE reads using MiXCR and keeps one entry per CDR3 protein. This sample has tens of thousands of distinct CDR3 sequences, with roughly 12% found just once.

V and J are TRBV11-2 and TRBJ2-2, with D possibly called TRBD1 or TRBD2 (7 bases each). The TCR sequence derives from an adult who was a healthcare worker with PCR-confirmed SARS-CoV-2 infection or an uninfected control (not recorded which). Material: whole blood. CDR3 coding DNA: TGTGCCAGCAGCCCGGGACAGCGGGGCACCGGGGAGCTGTTTTTT. Protein product: CASSPGQRGTGELFF.